This T cell receptor beta chain was sequenced in a study of T cell changes during pregnancy in multiple sclerosis. TCRdb keeps only in-frame clones here, not all; method: immunoSEQ multiplex PCR. Of fewer than 150,000 clones listed, about 96% are singletons. Germline CDR1 reads SGHDT; CDR2 reads YYEEEE. The CDR3 is 17 amino acids. V shed 0 bases and J 1 base; nucleotides not matched to a gene: 7. The sequence derives from a female donor with multiple sclerosis, enrolled in a pregnancy study. V and J are TRBV5-6 and TRBJ1-2, with TRBD1 matching 9 bases. The material sequenced was peripheral blood, taken after pregnancy. Here the CDR3 DNA reads TGTGCCAGCAGCTTGGGACAGGGACAGGGAGGTAACTATGGCTACACCTTC. Amino acid sequence: CASSLGQGQGGNYGYTF.